This T cell receptor (beta chain) was recorded in a study of blood T cells in healthy people across ages. It was with a sample-barcoded 5' primer and a J-beta primer mix that a second PCR of roughly 6 to 12 cycles was run. Each cDNA molecule carried a tag from a template-switch adaptor that contained 12 random nucleotides. TCRdb used MiXCR to reprocess the 5' RACE reads, holding one entry per CDR3 protein. The sample records 500,000 to 600,000 distinct CDR3 sequences, approximately 25% being singletons. This clonotype was found a few times. As yet, its antigen is unknown. The CDR3 runs to 13 residues. Whole-study findings and limits: The study could not conclusively compare naive and antigen-experienced cells, given its unsorted PBMCs.

The sample taken for sequencing was blood. The sequence came from a woman aged 70-85 years in good health. The chain couples TRBV12-3 or TRBV12-4 to TRBJ2-5; D possibly corresponds to TRBD2 (5 bases). The J call may be in error: the DNA end matches TRBJ2-7 better. CDR3 protein: CASRDVRGNEQYF. The CDR3, as DNA: TGTGCCAGCAGGGACGTGAGAGGGAACGAGCAGTACTTC.